Below, 14 T cell receptor beta chains from the same sample are listed, as sequenced in a study of shared clonotypes between healthy human individuals. Here immunoSEQ multiplex PCR was the method, and the copy in TCRdb shows in-frame clones only, minus some. The table records roughly 2.6 million clones, approximately 90% of them present only once. Sequences were obtained from naive CD4+ T cells sorted from blood. As to subset: CD45RA+ positively selected. The receptor source for this set is a man aged 18 to 29 in good health.

The chain joins TRBV6-5 to TRBJ2-5; 7 bases agree with TRBD2. The trim removed 6 bases at V and 3 bases at J, leaving 7 bases unmatched. CDR1 is MNHEY and CDR2 is SVGAGI in the germline V gene. There are 14 residues in the CDR3. CDR3 region: CASRPRGSEETQYF. The CDR3 DNA sequence: TGTGCCAGCAGGCCGCGGGGGAGCGAAGAGACCCAGTACTTC.

CDR3 nucleotide sequence: TGTGCCAGCAGTTACTCTACAGGGAAAACTGAAGCTTTCTTT. Encoded protein: CASSYSTGKTEAFF. The chain carries TRBV6-5 and TRBJ1-1, with a possible D match to TRBD1 (6 bases). V was cut by 0 bases and J by 5 bases, with 10 bases left in between. Germline lookup yields CDR1 MNHEY and CDR2 SVGAGI. The CDR3 length is 14 residues.

The V and J genes are TRBV5-1 and TRBJ1-1; no reliable D call. Germline V lookup: CDR1 SGHRS, CDR2 YFSETQ. The CDR3 is 12 amino acids. Deletions cut 4 bases from V and 1 base from J, with 5 bases between. CDR3 in amino acids: CASSPGNTEAFF. The CDR3 DNA is TGCGCCAGCAGCCCGGGGAACACTGAAGCTTTCTTT.

The chain employs TRBV15 and TRBJ2-3, with D possibly being TRBD2 (6 bases). Germline V gene data show CDR1 as LNHNV and CDR2 as YYDKDF (reference sequence). Trimming stripped 8 bases from V and 0 bases from J, with 6 bases between. The length of the CDR3 is 12 residues. The CDR3 loop reads CATGTSTDTQYF. CDR3 DNA: TGTGCCACCGGGACTAGCACAGATACGCAGTATTTT. The full variable domain, completed using reference TRBV15 and TRBJ2-3, is DAMVIQNPRYQVTQFGKPVTLSCSQTLNHNVMYWYQQKSSQAPKLLFHYYDKDFNNEADTPDNFQSRRPNTSFCFLDIRSPGLGDTAMYLCATGTSTDTQYFGPGTRLTVL.

The chain carries TRBV28 and TRBJ1-4, with D possibly matching TRBD1 (5 bases). Germline loops: CDR1 MDHEN, CDR2 SYDVKM. V was clipped by 3 bases and J by 5 bases, with 10 bases between them. The CDR3 is 14 amino acids. CDR3 sequence: CASSLSGTNEKLFF. In DNA, the CDR3 is TGTGCCAGCAGTTTGTCCGGGACGAATGAAAAACTGTTTTTT.

V usage is TRBV2 and J usage is TRBJ1-1; the D gene is possibly TRBD1 (5 bases). The ends were cut back, 3 bases at V and 5 bases at J, with 16 bases in the middle. The germline CDR1 and CDR2 sequences are SNHLY and FYNNEI. This CDR3 is 15 amino acids long. CDR3 amino acids: CASSDPLRQRTEAFF. The DNA for the CDR3 is TGTGCCAGCAGTGATCCCCTAAGACAGAGGACTGAAGCTTTCTTT.

A note on this clone: This CDR3 is also generated by other DNA sequences in the sample. CDR3 nucleotide sequence: TGCGCCAGCAGCTTGGCTGGGCAGTGGGATGGCTACACCTTC. Amino acids: CASSLAGQWDGYTF. This chain uses TRBV5-1 with TRBJ1-2; D unresolved. Germline V gene lookup returns CDR1 SGHRS and CDR2 YFSETQ. CDR3 length: 14 amino acids. The V end was cut by 0 bases, the J end by 6 bases, with 12 bases between.

The J gene is TRBJ1-2, the V gene TRBV2, with D unresolved. The CDR3 spans 13 residues. Germline V lookup: CDR1 SNHLY, CDR2 FYNNEI. V was pared by 5 bases and J by 4 bases, with 11 bases between. CDR3 amino acids: CASSQASPYGYTF. The CDR3 region has the DNA TGTGCCAGCAGTCAGGCCTCCCCCTATGGCTACACCTTC.

Comment on this clone: Other DNA sequences in this specimen translate into the identical CDR3. V is TRBV27 and J is TRBJ1-2, with D possibly being TRBD1 (5 bases). Trimming shortened V by 3 bases and J by 4 bases, and 9 bases separated the two germline ends. The CDR3 is made up of 13 amino acids. The germline gives CDR1 MNHEY, CDR2 SMNVEV (reference sequence). The CDR3 loop reads CASSFSGGYGYTF. The CDR3 nucleotides read TGTGCCAGCAGTTTCTCGGGGGGCTATGGCTACACCTTC.

The V gene is TRBV7-8, the J gene TRBJ2-7; D ambiguous. The CDR3 length is 13 residues. Germline V gene lookup returns CDR1 SGHVS and CDR2 FQNEAQ. The V end lost 3 bases, the J end lost 3 bases, and 9 bases lay between the germline ends. The CDR3 bases are TGTGCCAGCAGCTTGGCCGCATACTACGAGCAGTACTTC. This gives the protein CASSLAAYYEQYF.

This clone came up a few times. J is TRBJ1-3 and V is TRBV6-5; possibly TRBD1 for D (5 bases). Germline V gene lookup returns CDR1 MNHEY and CDR2 SVGAGI. Trimming removed 2 bases from V and 2 bases from J, with 7 bases in between. The CDR3 runs to 14 residues. The CDR3 sequence is CASSYGTPGNTIYF. The DNA for the CDR3 is TGTGCCAGCAGTTACGGGACTCCTGGAAACACCATATATTTT.

Here the CDR3 DNA reads TGCGCCAGCACCACCGGGACAGGGTTTTCCAATGAGCAGTTCTTC. It specifies CASTTGTGFSNEQFF. The chain links TRBV5-1 to TRBJ2-1; TRBD1 aligns across 9 bases. The V gene's germline CDR1 is SGHRS and CDR2 YFSETQ. This CDR3 has 15 amino acids. The V gene end was trimmed by 6 bases and the J gene end by 6 bases; junction bases not matched to a gene: 10.

On this clone itself: The identical CDR3 is also encoded by other nucleotide sequences in the sample. The V and J genes are TRBV7-2 and TRBJ2-7; D unclear. This CDR3 has 13 residues. Trimming took 1 base from V and 3 from J, leaving 7 bases between them. Per germline, CDR1 SGHTA and CDR2 FQGNSA. CDR3 residues: CASSLVSGYEQYF. The CDR3 DNA sequence: TGTGCCAGCAGCTTAGTCTCCGGCTACGAGCAGTACTTC.

This clone has a handful of counts. CDR3 in amino acids: CASSLGGAKNIQYF. The CDR3, as DNA: TGTGCCAGCAGCTTAGGGGGAGCCAAAAACATTCAGTACTTC. The V gene is TRBV7-9, the J gene TRBJ2-4; D is uncertain. The V gene lost 1 base and the J gene lost 0 bases, with 4 bases spanning the gap. Germline CDR1 and CDR2: SEHNR and FQNEAQ (reference sequence). This CDR3 has 14 amino acids.